This note documents a single TCR beta chain sequence. This sample stems from a study of blood T cell repertoires in COVID-19. Here immunoSEQ multiplex PCR was the method, and the copy in TCRdb shows in-frame clones only, minus some. The table records 270,000 or so clones, less than 95% of them present only once. Germline CDR1 and CDR2: SGHVS and FNYEAQ. J was trimmed by 3 bases and V by 0 bases; bases with no gene match: 5. The CDR3 has 17 residues. The sequencing input was PBMCs or T cells enriched from blood (not recorded which). This receptor was obtained from a man between 40 and 49 years old who had been exposed to COVID-19. The V gene is TRBV7-6, the J gene TRBJ2-1; 10 nucleotides align to TRBD1. The chain's CDR3 is CASSLAGGTGVYNEQFF. As DNA, the CDR3 is TGTGCCAGCAGCTTAGCGGGGGGGACAGGGGTCTACAATGAGCAGTTCTTC.